Described below is a single T cell receptor (beta chain) sequence and its context. This clonotype was seen ten or more times. The specificity of this receptor is unknown. Base quality data are lacking; no much larger clone is found one base away. The sample belongs to a study of CD8 T cells in ankylosing spondylitis (dated by TCRdb to between 2016 and 2019). Regarding the research as a whole: The study profiled T cell receptor beta repertoires in healthy donors and ankylosing spondylitis patients to find disease-linked TCR variants. In total, the full study cohort was made up of 110 or so healthy donors and approximately 27 ankylosing spondylitis patients. Peripheral blood was sampled, and synovial fluid was also collected from ankylosing spondylitis patients. Broader findings and caveats from the paper: A TCR beta motif of roughly 8 highly homologous amino acid variants appeared characteristic of blood from ankylosing spondylitis patients. Some motif variants were previously reported in synovial fluid and blood of reactive arthritis patients, suggesting common disease-initiation mechanisms. The disease-linked clones had a CD8+ phenotype and were found at relatively low frequencies in peripheral blood. Significant enrichment of the disease-linked clones was reported in matched synovial fluid samples from ankylosing spondylitis patients.

Sequencing instrument: Illumina HiSeq 2500. TCR beta libraries were prepared by quantitative 5'-RACE with molecular barcodes. The authors' analysis ran thus. A new computational method based on a probabilistic model of VDJ rearrangement was used to identify disease-linked TCR variants. TCRdb reprocessed the public reads (quality trimming at Q25 with fastp, clone calling with MiXCR) and kept in-frame beta chains. Rows merge per CDR3 protein into single entries with the most common DNA and genes. It is TCRdb's table, rather than the study itself, that gives the V and J calls and clone size. The table for this sample lists 240,000 or so distinct CDR3 sequences; around 10% of them were counted only once. Under 7% of the sample goes to the ten largest clones. CDR1 and CDR2, per the germline V gene, are MNHEY and SVGAGI. The CDR3, cysteine through phenylalanine, is 14 amino acids long. Kept here is only the CDR3 DNA, which spans 42 bases and is read in frame from base 1. V is cut by 2 bases and J by 6 bases, and the space between the germline ends is 11 bases.

Sequencing was performed on blood, either unsorted or a sorted T cell fraction (not recorded which). The TCR sequence derives from a male donor with ankylosing spondylitis or in good health (not recorded which). In this chain, TRBV6-5 is recombined with TRBJ2-1; the D segment may tentatively be TRBD1 or TRBD2, each giving 5 matched bases. The nucleotides are TGTGCCAGCAGTTACCGCCCGGGGACCAATGAGCAGTTCTTC. This is translated as CASSYRPGTNEQFF.